This T cell receptor (beta chain) was sequenced during a study of cytomegalovirus exposure and HLA in healthy donors (dated by TCRdb to the late 2010s). Study-wide context: In an earlier analysis of 587 of the donors, 250 to 300 Gb of sequence data and 95 million to 130 million unique TCR beta sequences from about 179 million T cells were reported. An early release covering about 600 HLA-typed donors comprised around 300 gigabases of sequencing data and tens of millions of unique TCR sequences. Of the roughly 400 genotyped donors, 65% to 90% were placed in the genetic ancestry cluster associated with self-reported Caucasian donors. The study aimed to test whether cataloging public T cell receptors could reveal signatures of past pathogen exposure. The study used immunosequencing to profile the T cell repertoires of some 600 subjects and linked those repertoires to cytomegalovirus serostatus. Along with the roughly 670-subject first cohort, a separate validation cohort of over 90 different subjects was used. The study combined high-throughput TCR immunosequencing, statistical association of individual TCRs with disease status, and machine learning to predict cytomegalovirus infection status. In a later analysis, previously published TCR beta repertoires from 666 donors were re-analyzed and high-resolution HLA genotyping was added so that TCR occurrence patterns could be studied. Rather than using new phenotypic data, the later analysis identified candidate immune exposures from TCR beta sequences and from how often those sequences occurred across donors. An earlier analysis of fewer than 750 of the donors used high-throughput TCR beta sequencing to judge whether each TCR beta V gene segment behaved as functional or pseudogenic. Alongside the repertoire data, information on donor age, sex, ethnicity and CMV serostatus was compiled. A later genetic analysis took genome-wide SNP genotypes for about three fifths of the 666 donors and used that subset as a discovery cohort. All discovery cohort repertoires had been generated using a single sequencing platform. Class I and class II HLA loci were covered by the typing at four-digit resolution. The number of donors typed differed by locus, with about 629-640 for A, B, C, DRB1 and DQB1, around 520 for DQA1, approximately 580 for DPA1, and about 450 for DPB1. Four to six DR-DQ haplotypes were handled as single units for association and clustering because linkage in the cohort was strong. Among some 400 genotyped donors of the cohort, an average of roughly 230,000 unique TCR beta nucleotide sequences was sequenced per donor, of which 15% to 20% were non-productive.

Beyond this particular receptor, the publication reports: Linkage disequilibrium might explain the correlated functional status among segregating V segments, but an unknown experimental factor could not be ruled out. In an earlier analysis of around 600 of the donors, most TCR beta V segments appeared in productive rearrangements about 90% or about 30% of the time, broadly matching IMGT annotations. Most TCR sequences were observed very rarely across donors, whereas some public TCRs were present in many individuals. In a later analysis, several top co-occurrence clusters were reported to appear linked to parvovirus B19, influenza, CMV and Epstein-Barr virus. An association between a missense DCLRE1C variant and V-gene and J-gene trimming of TCR beta chains was found in a later genetic analysis and replicated in an independent cohort. For the cohort, immune exposure information was limited to CMV serostatus. The sequencing pipeline was judged likely to have produced a cluster of highly shared sequence variants as a technical artifact. Most CMV-associated TCR beta chains appeared to be HLA-restricted in a later analysis, and the HLA associations seemed to be driven largely by CMV exposure. In a later analysis, the rate of TCR association differed among HLA loci, with DRB1 alleles having the most associated TCRs and HLA-C alleles having the fewest. The authors suggested that the approach could potentially be extended to other disease states and immunological phenotypes. This cohort had only TCR beta chains sequenced, and the lack of alpha or paired-chain data limited which features could be detected. The study listed 150 to 200 TCR beta chains as associated with cytomegalovirus. In vitro tests confirmed that a few of the cytomegalovirus-associated TCR beta chains recognize cytomegalovirus antigens. The presence/absence analyses assumed that sequencing depth was roughly uniform across donors, and that assumption may not be true. About 15 rarely observed V segments, including chromosome 9 orphons, were excluded from the earlier analysis of several hundred of the donors because counts were too low. The 87-base-pair reads could not distinguish some IMGT-functional V segments, including TRBV6-2 and TRBV6-3, so those segments were excluded. The classifier was reported to diagnose cytomegalovirus status with high specificity and sensitivity in both the original cohort and the validation cohort. Specific HLA alleles were associated with 16,951 TCR beta sequences at a false discovery rate of 0.05 in a later analysis. Because HLA typing was missing for some donors at each locus, association tests included only the typed subset. A further reported finding was that TCR beta sequences accurately predicted the HLA-A and HLA-B alleles for most subjects in the first cohort. Assigning TCR associations to individual alleles was difficult when HLA alleles, especially DR and DQ, strongly co-occurred. A later analysis found that HLA-associated TCR beta chains were more clonally expanded and had lower generation probabilities than equally common non-associated chains. Compared with the 666-donor mean, donors in an Asian-associated ancestry cluster had fewer N-insertions in productive TCRs, according to a later genetic analysis.

A few counts support this clone. Its antigen is still unknown. The input lacks base qualities; no much larger clone sits a single base away. The cohort was made up of approximately 670 healthy bone marrow donors. At the time of sampling, all cohort members were nominally healthy, though unrecorded immune exposures were likely present. The donor was CMV seronegative and belonged to the group of 350 to 400 seronegative cohort members. Each donor provided a peripheral blood sample, and peripheral blood mononuclear cells were used for TCR beta sequencing. The Qiagen DNeasy Blood Extraction Kit was used to extract genomic DNA from the blood cell samples. The library was produced with the immunoSEQ multiplex PCR assay. A mixture of 60 forward primers for TCR Vbeta segments and 13 reverse primers for TCR Jbeta segments was used in the multiplex PCR. The CDR3 region of rearranged TCR beta genes was amplified from genomic DNA with a multiplex PCR assay. Amplified TCR beta libraries were sequenced as 87-base-pair reads on the Illumina HiSeq System. On the authors' methods: A later analysis tallied about 77 million unique TCR beta chains across the approximately 670 repertoires, and around 10 million of those chains were shared by two or more donors. To remove PCR and sequencing errors, raw reads were error-corrected and collapsed into unique sequences using a nearest-neighbor algorithm that merged closely related sequences. Alignment of CDR3 sequences to IMGT reference sequences was used to assign V, D and J gene segments. For a sequence to be retained, a match of at least six nucleotides was required to both a V gene segment and a J gene segment. Rearrangements were classified as productive when the CDR3 lacked stop codons and remained in frame with V and J, and all other rearrangements were classified as non-productive. CDR3 was defined according to IMGT convention as the region running from the second conserved V-encoded cysteine to the conserved J-encoded phenylalanine. The earlier analysis of about 610 of the donors excluded sequences that lacked an unambiguous match to a single V gene segment. An earlier analysis of just under 600 of the donors called V segments functional above 56.7% productive rearrangements and segregating when the between-donor standard deviation exceeded 5%. To diagnose cytomegalovirus status from the catalog of TCR beta chain sequences, a statistical classification framework was built. In a later analysis, TCR nucleotide sequences were compared against IMGT/GENE-DB human TR gene sequences so that V and J genes could be assigned. In a later analysis, CDR3 sequences and most-parsimonious VDJ recombination scenarios were assigned using the TCRdist pipeline. In a later analysis, each TCR beta chain was defined by its CDR3 amino acid sequence together with its V-gene family, and reads lacking a unique V-gene family were excluded. A later analysis removed several hundred highly shared, low-generation-probability nucleotide sequences to deal with suspected cross-contamination and a sequencing artifact. For each public chain, a later analysis derived a clonal expansion index from normalized ranks of inferred template counts within each repertoire. A later analysis computed generation probabilities with a VDJ recombination model fitted to out-of-frame rearrangements, and checked the results against IGoR. Hypergeometric tests were used in a later analysis to score TCR-TCR, TCR-HLA and TCR-CMV co-occurrence, with a repertoire-size bias correction applied to the TCR pairs. A later analysis estimated false discovery rates by permuting HLA or CMV assignments 20 times. In a later analysis, co-occurring TCRs were grouped with DBSCAN, and TCRdist sequence similarity was added when clustering was performed within HLA-allele-positive subsets. Repertoires with fewer than 30,000 or more than 120,000 public chains, plus five repertoires with anomalous nucleotide sharing, were excluded from co-occurrence clustering. The immuneACCESS repertoire file appears here via TCRdb, limited to in-frame rearrangements. These files lack a portion of the clones; in checked studies, under half of the deficit traces to unresolved V genes, and the cause of the others is not known. The V and J calls and clone size are taken from that table; D and trimming were inferred from the DNA. The sample table shows around 41,000 clones, and roughly half are seen once. The ten largest clonotypes hold 6% of the sample.

Including the terminal cysteine and phenylalanine, the CDR3 comprises 16 residues. Just the 48-base CDR3 DNA is kept, in frame starting at base 1. Deletion took 8 bases off V and 0 bases off J, with a span of 18 bases between the germline ends. The germline V gene provides CDR1 SNHLY and CDR2 FYNNEI. The V gene is TRBV2 and the J gene is TRBJ2-3; perhaps TRBD2 is the D gene, with 5 bases matching. Material: PBMCs. This TCR came from a man between 60 and 75 years old in good health and CMV-seronegative. The nucleotide sequence is given as TGTGCCAGCTCTGGACTGGGCGGATCTAGCACAGATACGCAGTATTTT. Its protein reads: CASSGLGGSSTDTQYF.